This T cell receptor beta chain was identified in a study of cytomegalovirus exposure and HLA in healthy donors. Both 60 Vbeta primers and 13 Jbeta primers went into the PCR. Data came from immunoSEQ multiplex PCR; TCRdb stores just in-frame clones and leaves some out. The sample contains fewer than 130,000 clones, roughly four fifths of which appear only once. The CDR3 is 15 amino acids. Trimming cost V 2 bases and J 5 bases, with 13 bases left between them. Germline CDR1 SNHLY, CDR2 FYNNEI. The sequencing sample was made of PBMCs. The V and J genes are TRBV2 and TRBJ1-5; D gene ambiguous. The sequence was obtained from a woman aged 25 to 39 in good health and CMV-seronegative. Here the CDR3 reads CASSEYLGSHQPQHF. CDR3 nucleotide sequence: TGTGCCAGCAGTGAATACCTCGGGTCCCATCAGCCCCAGCATTTT.